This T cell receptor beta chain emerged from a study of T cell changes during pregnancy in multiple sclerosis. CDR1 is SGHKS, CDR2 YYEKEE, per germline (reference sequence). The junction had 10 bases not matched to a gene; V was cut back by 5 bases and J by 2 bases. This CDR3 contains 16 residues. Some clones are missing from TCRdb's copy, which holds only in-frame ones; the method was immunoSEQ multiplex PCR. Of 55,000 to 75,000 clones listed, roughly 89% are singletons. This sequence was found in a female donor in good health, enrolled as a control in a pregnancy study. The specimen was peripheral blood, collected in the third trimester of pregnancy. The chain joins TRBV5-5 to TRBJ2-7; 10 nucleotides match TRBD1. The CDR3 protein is CASSWTGTGEAYEQYF. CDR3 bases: TGTGCCAGCAGTTGGACCGGGACAGGGGAGGCCTACGAGCAGTACTTC.